Given below is one T cell receptor beta chain in context. PCR primers comprised 60 Vbeta and 13 Jbeta primers. Generated by immunoSEQ multiplex PCR, the TCRdb table keeps only in-frame clones and is missing some. Seen here are around 130,000 clones, approximately 77% observed once, and the top ten hold 0.94%. The data were taken from a study of cytomegalovirus exposure and HLA in healthy donors. Overall study context: Among the approximately 420 donors who were genotyped, approximately 84% fell in the genetic ancestry cluster that is associated with self-reported Caucasian donors.

CDR1 SEHNR and CDR2 FQNEAQ come from the germline V gene (reference sequence). The CDR3 is 15 amino acids. J lost 3 bases, V lost 5 bases, and 4 bases had no gene match. This TCR was sampled from a woman aged 60-75 years in good health and CMV-seronegative. The chain recombines TRBV7-9 with TRBJ2-3, with TRBD2 matching 11 bases. Sequenced sample: PBMCs. For the CDR3, the DNA is TGTGCCAGCAGCACCCGGACTAGCGGGACAGATACGCAGTATTTT. This gives the protein CASSTRTSGTDTQYF.